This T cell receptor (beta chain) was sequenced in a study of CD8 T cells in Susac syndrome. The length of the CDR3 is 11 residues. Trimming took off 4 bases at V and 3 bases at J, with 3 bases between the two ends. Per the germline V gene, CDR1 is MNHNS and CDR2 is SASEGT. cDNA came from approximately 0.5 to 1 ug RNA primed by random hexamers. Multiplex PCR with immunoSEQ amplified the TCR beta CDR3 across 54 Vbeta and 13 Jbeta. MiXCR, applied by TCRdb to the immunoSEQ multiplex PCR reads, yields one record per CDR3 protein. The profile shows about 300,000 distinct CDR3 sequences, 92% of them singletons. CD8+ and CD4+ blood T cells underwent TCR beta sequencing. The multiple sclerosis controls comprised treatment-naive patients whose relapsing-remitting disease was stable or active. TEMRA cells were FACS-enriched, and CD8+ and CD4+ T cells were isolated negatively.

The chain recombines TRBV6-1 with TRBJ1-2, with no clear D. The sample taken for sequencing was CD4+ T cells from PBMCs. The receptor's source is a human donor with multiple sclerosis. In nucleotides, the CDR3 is TGTGCCAGCAGTGCATACTATGGCTACACCTTC. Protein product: CASSAYYGYTF.